The 13 T cell receptor beta chains below were found in one sample sequenced in a study of blood T cells in healthy people across ages. A J-beta primer mix and a sample-barcoded 5' primer were used in a second PCR of about 7 to 12 cycles. Each CDR3 protein is one row after TCRdb ran MiXCR on the 5' RACE reads. The table has hundreds of thousands of distinct CDR3 sequences, about 30% seen once; the top ten hold about a sixth. Sequencing was performed on blood. The source is an elderly woman in good health.

The chain couples TRBV7-3 to TRBJ2-2; no reliable D call. CDR3 length: 15 amino acids. The germline gives CDR1 SGHTA, CDR2 FQGTGA. The V end was cut by 1 base, the J end by 2 bases, with 8 bases between. This chain's CDR3 is CASSLRNSNTGELFF. The CDR3 bases are TGTGCCAGCAGCTTAAGGAACAGTAACACCGGGGAGCTGTTTTTT.

In this sample, this clonotype turned up many times. The chain combines TRBV29-1 with TRBJ2-1; 9 nucleotides line up with TRBD1. Looked up from germline, CDR1 is SQVTM and CDR2 is ANQGSEA. The CDR3 runs to 15 residues. With 6 bases clipped from V and 10 bases from J, the junction kept 16 bases outside the gene matches. This CDR3 is CSVSYPGQGRREQFF. The CDR3 DNA is TGCAGCGTCTCATATCCGGGACAGGGAAGACGAGAGCAGTTCTTC.

This clonotype was picked up a small number of times. The gene calls are TRBV5-1 and TRBJ2-2, with TRBD1 matching 7 bases. The CDR3 extends over 15 amino acids. Germline CDR1 and CDR2: SGHRS and YFSETQ. The junction had 6 bases not matched to a gene; V was cut back by 0 bases and J by 7 bases. As DNA, the CDR3 is TGCGCCAGCAGCTTGGACAGGGGAAAAAACGGGGAGCTGTTTTTT. Its protein product is CASSLDRGKNGELFF.

This clonotype has more than one count but fewer than ten. CDR3: CASSPRERNNSPLHF. The CDR3 DNA sequence: TGTGCCAGCTCACCCCGGGAGAGAAATAATTCACCCCTCCACTTT. The chain recombines TRBV18 with TRBJ1-6; D remains ambiguous. CDR1 KGHSH and CDR2 LQKENI come from the germline V gene. The CDR3 runs 15 residues. Trimming shortened V by 3 bases and J by 5 bases, and 11 bases separated the two germline ends.

This clonotype was seen repeatedly, ten times or more. The chain has TRBV6-1 and TRBJ2-1, with D possibly TRBD1 on 6 matching bases. Germline V gives CDR1 MNHNS, CDR2 SASEGT. The CDR3 has 11 amino acids. V was trimmed by 3 bases and J by 14 bases, leaving 11 bases between them. CDR3 nucleotides: TGTGCCAGCAGTGAGTCGGGACACAAGTTCTTC. Protein: CASSESGHKFF.

This clonotype was counted at least ten times. The V and J genes are TRBV9 and TRBJ2-3, with D possibly matching TRBD2 (6 bases). CDR3 length equals 16 residues. With 1 base removed from V and 0 bases from J, the gap between germline ends came to 12 bases. Germline loops: CDR1 SGDLS, CDR2 YYNGEE. CDR3 bases: TGTGCCAGCAGCGTAAGGCCAGCGGGCAGCACAGATACGCAGTATTTT. Translating it yields CASSVRPAGSTDTQYF.

This clonotype was seen repeatedly, ten times or more. Relative to the germline gene, one junction end is altered; a read error may explain this. This chain joins TRBV7-2 and TRBJ2-1, with TRBD1 identical over 7 bases. CDR1 and CDR2 from the germline V gene are SGHTA and FQGNSA. CDR3 length equals 13 residues. CDR3 sequence: CASSLTRQGPRVF. CDR3 nucleotides: TGTGCCAGCAGCTTAACCAGACAGGGCCCCCGCGTCTTC. The whole variable domain, filled in from reference TRBV7-2 and TRBJ2-1, reads GAGVSQSPSNKVTEKGKDVELRCDPISGHTALYWYRQSLGQGLEFLIYFQGNSAPDKSGLPSDRFSAERTGGSVSTLTIQRTQQEDSAVYLCASSLTRQGPRVFGPGTRLTVL.

Points on this clonotype: A read error may explain this, as a much larger clone is one base away. The chain couples TRBV7-9 to TRBJ2-2; D not resolved. The CDR3 loop spans 13 amino acids. CDR1 and CDR2 from the germline V gene are SEHNR and FQNEAQ (reference sequence). Trimming removed 1 base from V and 7 bases from J, with 7 bases in between. The CDR3 protein is CASSLVVNGELFF. CDR3 in DNA: TGTGCCAGCAGCTTAGTAGTTAACGGGGAGCTGTTTTTT. The full variable domain, its missing parts supplied by reference TRBV7-9 and TRBJ2-2, is DTGVSQNPRHKITKRGQNVTFRCDPISEHNRLYWYRQTLGQGPEFLTYFQNEAQLEKSRLLSDRFSAERPKGSFSTLEIQRTEQGDSAMYLCASSLVVNGELFFGEGSRLTVL.

This clonotype was detected many times. The CDR3 protein is CASSYSRMTQHF. Here the CDR3 DNA reads TGTGCCAGCAGTTACAGTAGGATGACCCAGCATTTT. The gene calls are TRBV6-2 or TRBV6-3 and TRBJ1-5; D is ambiguous. Germline CDR1 is MNHEY and CDR2 is SVGEGT. The CDR3 loop spans 12 amino acids. V lost 2 bases to trimming and J lost 11 bases, with 10 bases between them.

On this clonotype: One junction end does not reproduce the germline sequence, and a read error may be involved. V is TRBV4-3 and J is TRBJ2-1; D might be TRBD1 (6 bases). Germline CDR1 reads LGHNA; CDR2 reads YSLEER. The CDR3 has 13 residues. The CDR3 here is CASGQDPRGWQFF. The CDR3, as DNA: TGCGCCAGCGGCCAAGATCCCAGGGGTTGGCAGTTCTTC.

Regarding this clonotype: With a much larger clone just one base away, this may be a read error. The chain joins TRBV2 to TRBJ1-2; 9 positions match TRBD1. From germline, CDR1 is SNHLY and CDR2 FYNNEI. The CDR3 totals 14 residues. The CDR3 sequence is CAGSGTGSSYGYTF. The CDR3 nucleotides read TGTGCCGGCAGCGGGACAGGGTCCAGCTATGGCTACACCTTC.

This clonotype was seen many times. The genes are TRBV5-1 and TRBJ2-7; D is undetermined. The CDR3 is 15 amino acids. The ends were cut back, 0 bases at V and 6 bases at J, with 16 bases in the middle. CDR1 is SGHRS, CDR2 YFSETQ, per germline. CDR3 in amino acids: CASSLVVPHDSEQYF. For the CDR3, the DNA is TGCGCCAGCAGCTTGGTAGTGCCCCATGATTCCGAGCAGTACTTC.

This clonotype was found a few times. The genes are TRBV27 and TRBJ1-2, with TRBD1 matching over 9 bases. The length of the CDR3 is 12 residues. The ends lost 8 bases at V and 11 bases at J; junction bases unmatched: 9. Germline assignment: CDR1 MNHEY and CDR2 SMNVEV (reference sequence). The CDR3 region has the DNA TGTGCCAGCCGCCCGGGACAGGGAAGGTACACCTTC. This translates into CASRPGQGRYTF.